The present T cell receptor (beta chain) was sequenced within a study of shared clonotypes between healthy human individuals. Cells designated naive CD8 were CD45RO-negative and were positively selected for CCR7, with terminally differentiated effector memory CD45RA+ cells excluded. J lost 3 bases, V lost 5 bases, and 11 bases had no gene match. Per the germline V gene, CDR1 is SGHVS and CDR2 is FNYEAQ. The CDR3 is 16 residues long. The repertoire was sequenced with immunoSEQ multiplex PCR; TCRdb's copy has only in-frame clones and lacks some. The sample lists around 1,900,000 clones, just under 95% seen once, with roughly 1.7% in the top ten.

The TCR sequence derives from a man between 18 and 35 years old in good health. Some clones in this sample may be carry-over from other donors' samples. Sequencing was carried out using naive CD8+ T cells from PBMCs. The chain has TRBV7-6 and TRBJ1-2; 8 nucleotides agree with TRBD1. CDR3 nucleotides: TGTGCCAGCAGCCTTACAACTCAGGGGGCGGACTATGGCTACACCTTC. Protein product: CASSLTTQGADYGYTF.